These 10 T cell receptor beta chains originate from one sample sequenced in a study of CD8 T cells in ankylosing spondylitis. TCRdb reprocessed the 5' RACE reads with MiXCR, giving one entry per CDR3 protein. The sample yields 230,000 or so distinct CDR3 sequences, 20% to 30% seen once. Source material: blood, either unsorted or a sorted T cell fraction (not recorded which). Every receptor here comes from a male donor with ankylosing spondylitis or in good health (not recorded which).

The chain joins TRBV6-1 to TRBJ2-2; D not resolved. This CDR3 spans 14 amino acids. Trimming took 4 bases from V and 0 from J, leaving 6 bases between them. Germline V lookup: CDR1 MNHNS, CDR2 SASEGT. This chain's CDR3 is CASSAAPNTGELFF. CDR3 bases: TGTGCCAGCAGTGCCGCCCCGAACACCGGGGAGCTGTTTTTT.

The chain combines TRBV12-3 or TRBV12-4 with TRBJ2-1; D is unresolved. This CDR3 has 14 residues. V shed 3 bases and J shed 6 bases, with 12 bases lying between them. The CDR3 here is CASSFHMVVNEQFF. The CDR3 DNA reads as TGTGCCAGCAGTTTCCATATGGTGGTCAATGAGCAGTTCTTC.

V gene TRBV20-1 combines with J gene TRBJ2-2; maybe TRBD1 (6 bases). This CDR3 comprises 14 residues. Trimming pared 4 bases from V and 2 bases from J, leaving 11 bases between. Germline CDR1 reads DFQATT; CDR2 reads SNEGSKA (reference sequence). This CDR3 is CSATRGSNTGELFF. The CDR3 nucleotides are TGCAGTGCTACGAGGGGGTCAAACACCGGGGAGCTGTTTTTT.

The gene calls are TRBV20-1 and TRBJ2-7; possibly TRBD1 for D (6 bases). CDR3 length: 13 residues. The V gene's germline CDR1 is DFQATT and CDR2 SNEGSKA (reference sequence). With 4 bases removed from V and 0 bases from J, the gap between germline ends came to 10 bases. The CDR3 protein is CSATSGASYEQYF. In DNA, the CDR3 is TGCAGTGCTACGTCAGGGGCCTCCTACGAGCAGTACTTC.

This clonotype showed up many times. This sequence joins TRBV12-3 or TRBV12-4 and TRBJ2-7, with a weak D call TRBD1 (6 bases). Trimming cost V 5 bases and J 3 bases, with 17 bases left between them. This CDR3 contains 15 residues. CDR3 coding DNA: TGTGCCAGCAGTCAGGACAGCCATGACCTCTACGAGCAGTACTTC. Translating gives CASSQDSHDLYEQYF.

By proportion, this clonotype is medium-sized. This chain links TRBV20-1 with TRBJ2-1; D is uncertain. The V and J ends lost 6 bases and 7 bases respectively, with 19 bases between them. The CDR3 runs to 14 residues. CDR1 DFQATT and CDR2 SNEGSKA come from the germline V gene (reference sequence). CDR3 protein: CSASPSGRKNEQFF. The CDR3 DNA reads as TGCAGTGCCTCACCCTCAGGACGGAAAAATGAGCAGTTCTTC.

This clonotype came up a few times. A much larger clonotype is one base distant, so this may be a read error. The V and J genes are TRBV12-3 or TRBV12-4 and TRBJ2-1; 11 bases line up with TRBD1. V was clipped by 7 bases and J by 4 bases; unmatched bases: 6. The CDR3 extends over 15 amino acids. In DNA form, the CDR3 reads TGTGCCAGCAACCAGGGACAGGGGGGGTACAATGAGCAGTTCTTC. As protein: CASNQGQGGYNEQFF.

The chain links TRBV12-3 or TRBV12-4 to TRBJ2-7; TRBD1 aligns across 8 bases. The junction had 6 bases not matched to a gene; V was cut back by 5 bases and J by 3 bases. This CDR3 comprises 14 residues. This CDR3 is CASSPRTGIYEQYF. CDR3 sequence (DNA): TGTGCCAGCAGTCCCAGGACAGGGATCTACGAGCAGTACTTC.

The CDR3 spells CASSLMGGMRYF. DNA for the CDR3: TGTGCCAGCAGCCTAATGGGGGGGATGAGGTATTTT. The chain joins TRBV6-5 to TRBJ2-3; 7 bases line up with TRBD2. V shed 6 bases and J 14 bases; nucleotides not matched to a gene: 11. Germline values: CDR1 MNHEY, CDR2 SVGAGI. The CDR3 loop spans 12 amino acids.

The rearrangement links TRBV2 to TRBJ2-1; D is perhaps TRBD2 (6 bases). The CDR3 sequence is 14 residues long. Trimming cost V 4 bases and J 4 bases, with 11 bases left between them. The germline V gene has CDR1 SNHLY and CDR2 FYNNEI. The CDR3 reads CASSVGGGYNEQFF. In DNA, the CDR3 is TGTGCCAGCAGTGTAGGCGGAGGGTACAATGAGCAGTTCTTC.